A single sample gave rise to the 8 T cell receptor beta chains below, sequenced in a study of blood T cell repertoires in COVID-19. The table came from immunoSEQ multiplex PCR; TCRdb's copy has only in-frame clones and leaves some out. The sample lists about 140,000 clones, roughly four fifths occurring once. The sequenced sample was peripheral blood. The receptors were sampled from a woman in her sixties with acute or convalescent COVID-19.

This chain connects TRBV7-2 to TRBJ2-7; 8 nucleotides line up with TRBD1. The CDR3 has 14 amino acids. The V gene end was trimmed by 2 bases and the J gene end by 3 bases; junction bases not matched to a gene: 3. Germline-derived CDR1 and CDR2 are SGHTA and FQGNSA. The CDR3 nucleotides are TGTGCCAGCAGCTTATCGGGACAGGTCTACGAGCAGTACTTC. It yields the protein CASSLSGQVYEQYF.

V is TRBV9 and J is TRBJ2-1; 8 bases align to TRBD2. The V gene end was trimmed by 6 bases and the J gene end by 10 bases; junction bases not matched to a gene: 15. The CDR3 sequence is 15 residues long. CDR1 is SGDLS and CDR2 is YYNGEE in the germline V gene. This CDR3 reads CASTPTAPGLGEQFF. The CDR3 nucleotides read TGTGCCAGCACCCCAACCGCCCCGGGACTAGGAGAGCAGTTCTTC.

The genes are TRBV4-1 and TRBJ2-7; D might be TRBD2 (5 bases). This CDR3 has 14 residues. CDR1 is MGHRA and CDR2 is YSYEKL in the germline V gene. Trimming shortened V by 1 base and J by 7 bases, and 14 bases separated the two germline ends. CDR3 sequence reads: CASSQAPNGEEQYF. CDR3 DNA sequence: TGCGCCAGCAGCCAAGCGCCCAACGGGGAAGAGCAGTACTTC.

This clone was seen a single time. The chain employs TRBV7-8 and TRBJ2-1, with 7 nucleotides matching TRBD1. This CDR3 has 14 residues. Germline lookup yields CDR1 SGHVS and CDR2 FQNEAQ. The trim removed 2 bases at V and 9 bases at J, leaving 7 bases unmatched. CDR3 sequence: CASSLSSQGVEQFF. CDR3 in DNA: TGTGCCAGCAGCTTATCTTCCCAGGGGGTTGAGCAGTTCTTC.

This chain uses TRBV27 with TRBJ2-1; tentative D call: TRBD2 (7 bases). Trimming removed 5 bases from V and 7 bases from J, with 21 bases in between. The length of the CDR3 is 16 residues. Germline-derived CDR1 and CDR2 are MNHEY and SMNVEV (reference sequence). The CDR3 is CASSPAGQKAGNEQFF. Here the CDR3 DNA reads TGTGCCAGCAGTCCGGCCGGACAGAAAGCGGGAAATGAGCAGTTCTTC.

V gene TRBV5-1 combines with J gene TRBJ2-7; a weak D match, TRBD2 (5 bases). Trimming stripped 0 bases from V and 3 bases from J, with 10 bases between. The CDR3 has 14 amino acids. CDR1 is SGHRS, CDR2 YFSETQ, per germline. CDR3 residues: CASSLEGAYYEQYF. The CDR3 DNA is TGCGCCAGCAGCTTGGAGGGAGCCTACTACGAGCAGTACTTC.

This clone was observed a handful of times. The chain combines TRBV20-1 with TRBJ2-5; TRBD2 might be the D (5 bases). This CDR3 is built from 11 residues. V dropped 1 base and J dropped 7 bases, with 7 bases sitting between them. Germline CDR1 reads DFQATT; CDR2 reads SNEGSKA (reference sequence). The CDR3 sequence is CSARVGGTQYF. The CDR3 coding sequence is TGCAGTGCTAGAGTAGGAGGGACCCAGTACTTC.

This chain joins TRBV7-9 and TRBJ2-7, with D perhaps matching TRBD2 (5 bases). This CDR3 has 13 residues. The V and J ends lost 5 bases and 5 bases respectively, with 13 bases between them. CDR1 is SEHNR, CDR2 FQNEAQ, per germline (reference sequence). CDR3 sequence: CASSRGFVDEQYF. CDR3 DNA sequence: TGTGCCAGCAGCCGAGGGTTCGTCGACGAGCAGTACTTC.